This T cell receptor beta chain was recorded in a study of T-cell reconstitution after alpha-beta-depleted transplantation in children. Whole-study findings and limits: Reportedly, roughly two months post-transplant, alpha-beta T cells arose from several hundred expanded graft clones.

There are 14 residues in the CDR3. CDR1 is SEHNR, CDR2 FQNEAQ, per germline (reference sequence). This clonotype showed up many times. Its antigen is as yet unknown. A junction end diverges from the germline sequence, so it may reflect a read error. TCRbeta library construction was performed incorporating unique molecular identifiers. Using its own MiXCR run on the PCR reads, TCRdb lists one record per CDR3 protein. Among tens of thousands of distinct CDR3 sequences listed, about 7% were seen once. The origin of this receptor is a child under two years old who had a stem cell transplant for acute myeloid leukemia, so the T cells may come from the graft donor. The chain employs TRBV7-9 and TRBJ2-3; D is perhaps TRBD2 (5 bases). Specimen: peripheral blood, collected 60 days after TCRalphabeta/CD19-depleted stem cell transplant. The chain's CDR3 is CASSLAQGTDTQYF. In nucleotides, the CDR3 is TGTGCCAGCAGCCTAGCCCAGGGCACAGATACGCAGTATTTT.